This record covers a single T cell receptor (beta chain). Germline values: CDR1 SEHNR, CDR2 FQNEAQ (reference sequence). The length of the CDR3 is 13 residues. Trimming took 6 bases from V and 4 from J; bases not matched to a gene: 4. A single record per CDR3 protein comes from TCRdb applying MiXCR to the 5' RACE reads. The sample lists some 8,000 distinct CDR3 sequences; about 47% were seen once. What was sequenced was memory CD4+ T cells sorted from a lymph node. The subset is: memory CD4+ T cells, CD4+CD45RO+CD25-. The source of this sequence is a female donor with breast cancer. The gene calls are TRBV7-9 and TRBJ2-3; 7 bases are shared with TRBD2. The CDR3 sequence is CASSYLAADTQYF. The DNA for the CDR3 is TGTGCCAGCAGTTACCTAGCGGCAGATACGCAGTATTTT.